This TCR beta chain came from a study of shared clonotypes between healthy human individuals. Concerning this clone: Its antigen remains unknown.

It was around 190 ng DNA, 33,000 or so T cell genomes, that sorted-subset replicate PCRs used. Generated by immunoSEQ multiplex PCR, the TCRdb table keeps only in-frame clones and is missing some. There are some 200,000 clones in the sample; 65% occur only once, and 8.5% to 14% lies in the top ten. The ends lost 6 bases at V and 4 bases at J; junction bases unmatched: 3. The CDR3 is 13 amino acids. Germline loops: CDR1 KGHSH, CDR2 LQKENI. General study points: Some clonotypes were shared by all four sorted-subset donors, while others were not shared. The non-shared ones had lower generation probabilities than the shared ones.

The sequence was obtained from a man younger than 45 in good health. The chain couples TRBV18 to TRBJ2-5; 9 nucleotides match TRBD1. Source material: memory CD4+ T cells sorted from blood. Indicated subset: CD45RA-negative fraction. The CDR3 region has the DNA TGTGCCAGCTCCGGACAGGGGACAGAGACCCAGTACTTC. Translated, it gives CASSGQGTETQYF.